The 8 T cell receptor beta chains below were found in one sample sequenced in a study of cytomegalovirus exposure and HLA in healthy donors. Primers for the PCR totalled 60 Vbeta and 13 Jbeta. The protocol was immunoSEQ multiplex PCR, while the TCRdb copy is restricted to in-frame clones and leaves out a portion. The repertoire holds 160,000 or so clones, 81% seen once, with about 1.5% in the top ten. The sequenced material came from PBMCs. These receptors all stem from a man in his forties or fifties in good health and CMV-seropositive.

The chain has TRBV25-1 and TRBJ1-4; TRBD1 matches 8 bases. The CDR3 runs 13 residues. CDR1 is MGHDK and CDR2 is SYGVNS in the germline V gene. With 7 bases clipped from V and 4 bases from J, the junction kept 2 bases outside the gene matches. CDR3 residues: CASMDRVNEKLFF. The CDR3, as DNA: TGTGCCAGCATGGACAGGGTTAATGAAAAACTGTTTTTT.

The rearrangement uses TRBV29-1 and TRBJ2-1; 7 bases fit TRBD1. The germline gives CDR1 SQVTM, CDR2 ANQGSEA. V lost 2 bases to trimming and J lost 3 bases; unmatched junction nucleotides: 10. The CDR3 is made up of 16 amino acids. The CDR3 DNA is TGCAGCGTTGAAAGCTTTAACAGGGGTTTCTACAATGAGCAGTTCTTC. It is translated as CSVESFNRGFYNEQFF.

V usage is TRBV4-1 and J usage is TRBJ2-7; 8 positions agree with TRBD2. Germline V lookup: CDR1 MGHRA, CDR2 YSYEKL. This CDR3 comprises 16 residues. V gave up 1 base and J gave up 2 bases; unmatched junction bases: 7. The CDR3 DNA follows: TGCGCCAGCAGCCAAGGGAGTAGCGGGGCTCCCTACGAGCAGTACTTC. Translating it yields CASSQGSSGAPYEQYF.

V and J are TRBV5-4 and TRBJ2-7; tentatively, D is TRBD1 (6 bases). CDR3 length equals 13 residues. V was pared by 0 bases and J by 3 bases, with 7 bases between. The germline gives CDR1 SGHNT, CDR2 YYREEE (reference sequence). The CDR3 coding sequence is TGTGCCAGCAGCTTGGAGGGGGTCTACGAGCAGTACTTC. Its protein product is CASSLEGVYEQYF.

The chain carries TRBV6-5 and TRBJ2-1; weak D call: TRBD2 (6 bases). The CDR3 extends over 16 amino acids. CDR1 is MNHEY, CDR2 SVGAGI, per germline. V was shortened by 4 bases and J by 0 bases, with 13 bases between the two germline ends. CDR3 nucleotide sequence: TGTGCCAGCAGTTGCAGGCGGGGACCCTCCTACAATGAGCAGTTCTTC. It encodes CASSCRRGPSYNEQFF.

The rearrangement joins TRBV19 to TRBJ1-4; D is unresolved. The length of the CDR3 is 14 residues. The ends were cut back, 6 bases at V and 3 bases at J, with 11 bases in the middle. Germline CDR1 LNHDA, CDR2 SQIVND (reference sequence). In DNA, the CDR3 is TGTGCCAGTAGCCAGTTTACCTCTAATGAAAAACTGTTTTTT. It encodes CASSQFTSNEKLFF.

This clone was picked up one time. The rearrangement uses TRBV20-1 and TRBJ1-5, with D uncertain. In germline, CDR1 is DFQATT, CDR2 SNEGSKA (reference sequence). The CDR3 is 11 residues long. With 3 bases removed from V and 4 bases from J, the gap between germline ends came to 4 bases. The CDR3 protein is CSASGNQPQHF. The CDR3 coding sequence is TGCAGTGCTAGCGGGAATCAGCCCCAGCATTTT.

This clone was counted only a few times. The chain joins TRBV7-3 to TRBJ1-6; 8 bases match TRBD1. The CDR3 loop spans 16 amino acids. Germline lookup yields CDR1 SGHTA and CDR2 FQGTGA. Unmatched junction bases numbered 9, after V lost 1 base and J lost 10 bases. The CDR3 DNA reads TGTGCCAGCAGCTTAAACGGCAGGGGGCGTTTATCACCCCTCCACTTT. This translates into CASSLNGRGRLSPLHF.